This TCR beta chain was recovered during a study of OX40 agonist ivuxolimab in advanced cancers. The data were produced by immunoSEQ multiplex PCR, yet TCRdb's version contains in-frame clones alone and is incomplete. The sample has approximately 70,000 clones; about 82% are singletons. This clonotype was sampled from an adult with an advanced solid tumor such as melanoma, head and neck, liver or kidney cancer. The sample in question was CD4+ or CD8+ T cells sorted from blood, obtained in a trial of the OX40 agonist ivuxolimab.

CDR3: CASQELGSSSYNEQFF. In DNA form, the CDR3 reads TGTGCCAGCCAGGAGCTGGGATCTAGCTCCTACAATGAGCAGTTCTTC. This sequence joins TRBV5-6 and TRBJ2-1; the D is unclear. There are 16 residues in the CDR3. CDR1 and CDR2 (germline): SGHDT, YYEEEE. Trimming removed 7 bases from V and 0 bases from J, with 17 bases in between.